This TCR beta chain originates from a study of blood T cell repertoires in COVID-19. Background on the study: COVID-19 samples, acute and convalescent, were from the United States, Italy and Spain. Sources were T cells, B-cell-depleted T cells, or PBMCs; the material itself was cDNA or gDNA.

CDR1 and CDR2 from the germline V gene are SNHLY and FYNNEI. The CDR3 totals 17 residues. V was pared by 5 bases and J by 12 bases, with 18 bases of the junction left unmatched. As processed by the authors: It was from reference gene primer amplification that nucleated cell counts were estimated. Assay: immunoSEQ multiplex PCR; the TCRdb copy retains only in-frame clones and omits some. D and trimming were read from the DNA, whereas the V and J calls and clone size are those reported in that table. Of over 150,000 clones listed, 84% were seen once; the top ten hold around 2.9%. Seattle cases were enrolled at active infection and followed longitudinally.

This TCR came from an elderly woman with COVID-19, enrolled during active disease. Sequenced material: peripheral blood. The V call is TRBV2, the J call TRBJ2-1, with TRBD2 matching over 11 bases. CDR3 in DNA: TGTGCCAGCAGTAGGCCCGGGCTAGCGGGAGGCCTCGGGGGGCAGTTCTTC. It codes for CASSRPGLAGGLGGQFF. Full variable domain (remainder filled in from reference TRBV2 and TRBJ2-1): EPEVTQTPSHQVTQMGQEVILRCVPISNHLYFYWYRQILGQKVEFLVSFYNNEISEKSEIFDDQFSVERPDGSNFTLKIRSTKLEDSAMYFCASSRPGLAGGLGGQFFGPGTRLTVL.